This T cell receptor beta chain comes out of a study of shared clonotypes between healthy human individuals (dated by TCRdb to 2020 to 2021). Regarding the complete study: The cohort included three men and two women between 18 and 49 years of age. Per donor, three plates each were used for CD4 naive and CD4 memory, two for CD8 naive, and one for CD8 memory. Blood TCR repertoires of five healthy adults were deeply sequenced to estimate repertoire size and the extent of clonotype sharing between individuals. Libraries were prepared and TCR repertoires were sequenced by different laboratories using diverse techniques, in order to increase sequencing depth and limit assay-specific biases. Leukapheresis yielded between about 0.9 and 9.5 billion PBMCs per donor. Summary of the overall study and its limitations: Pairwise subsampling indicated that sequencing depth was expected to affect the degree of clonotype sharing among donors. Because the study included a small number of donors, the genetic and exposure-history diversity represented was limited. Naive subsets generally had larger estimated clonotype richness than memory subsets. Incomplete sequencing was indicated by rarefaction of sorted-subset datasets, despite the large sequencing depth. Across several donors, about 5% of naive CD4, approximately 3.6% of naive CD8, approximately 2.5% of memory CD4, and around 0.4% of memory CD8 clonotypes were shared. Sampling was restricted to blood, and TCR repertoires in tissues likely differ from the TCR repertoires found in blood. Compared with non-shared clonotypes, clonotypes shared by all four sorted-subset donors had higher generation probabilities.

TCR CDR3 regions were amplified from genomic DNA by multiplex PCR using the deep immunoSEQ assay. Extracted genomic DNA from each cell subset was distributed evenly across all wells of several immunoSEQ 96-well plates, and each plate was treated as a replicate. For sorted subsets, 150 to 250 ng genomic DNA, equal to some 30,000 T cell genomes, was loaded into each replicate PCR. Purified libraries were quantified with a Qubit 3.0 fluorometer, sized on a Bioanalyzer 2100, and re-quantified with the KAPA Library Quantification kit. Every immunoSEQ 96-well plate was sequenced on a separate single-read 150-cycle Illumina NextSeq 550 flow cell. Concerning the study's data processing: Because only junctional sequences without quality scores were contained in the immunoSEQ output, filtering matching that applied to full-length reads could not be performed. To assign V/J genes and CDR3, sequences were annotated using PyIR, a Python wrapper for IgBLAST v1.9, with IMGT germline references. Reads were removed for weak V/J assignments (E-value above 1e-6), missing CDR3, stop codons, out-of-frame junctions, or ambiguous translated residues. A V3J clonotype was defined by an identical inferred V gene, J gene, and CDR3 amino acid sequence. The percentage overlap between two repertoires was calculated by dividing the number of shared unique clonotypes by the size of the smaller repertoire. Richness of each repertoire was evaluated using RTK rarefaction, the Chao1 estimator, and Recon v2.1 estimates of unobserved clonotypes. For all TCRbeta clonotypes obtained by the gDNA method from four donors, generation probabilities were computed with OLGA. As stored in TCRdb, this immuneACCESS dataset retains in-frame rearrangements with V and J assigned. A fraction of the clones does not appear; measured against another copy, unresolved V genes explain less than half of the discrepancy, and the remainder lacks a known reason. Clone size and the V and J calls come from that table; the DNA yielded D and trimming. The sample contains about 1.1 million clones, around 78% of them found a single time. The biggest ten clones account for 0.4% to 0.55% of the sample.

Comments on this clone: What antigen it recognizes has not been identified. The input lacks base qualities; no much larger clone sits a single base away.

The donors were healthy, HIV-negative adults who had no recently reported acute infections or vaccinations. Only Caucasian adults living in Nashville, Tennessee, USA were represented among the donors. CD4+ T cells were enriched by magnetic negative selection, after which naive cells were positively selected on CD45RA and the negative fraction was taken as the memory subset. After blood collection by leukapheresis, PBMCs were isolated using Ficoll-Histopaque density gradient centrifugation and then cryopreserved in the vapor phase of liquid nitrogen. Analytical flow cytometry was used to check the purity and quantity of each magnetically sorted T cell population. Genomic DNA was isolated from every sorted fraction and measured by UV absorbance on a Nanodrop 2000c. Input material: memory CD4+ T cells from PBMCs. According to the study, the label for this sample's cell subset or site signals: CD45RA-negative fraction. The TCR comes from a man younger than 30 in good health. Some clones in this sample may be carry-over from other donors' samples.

The nucleotides read TGTGCCAGCAGCTTCCCGGCAGGGGCGAACACCGGGGAGCTGTTTTTT. Translation gives CASSFPAGANTGELFF. Here the chain combines TRBV7-6 and TRBJ2-2, and possibly TRBD1, on 6 matching bases. The junction carries 11 bases between V and J, which are trimmed by 3 bases and 0 bases respectively. The CDR3 measures 16 amino acids from cysteine to phenylalanine. Only CDR3 DNA remains: 48 bases, in frame from the first base. The germline V gene supplies CDR1 SGHVS and CDR2 FNYEAQ.